This TCR beta chain was sequenced for a study of technical replicates of blood from a handful of donors. TCRdb's table, derived via immunoSEQ multiplex PCR, lists solely in-frame clones and lacks some. The data hold roughly 70,000 clones, with 90% to 95% observed a single time. In germline, CDR1 is MNHEY, CDR2 SMNVEV (reference sequence). V trimming: 7 bases; J trimming: 2 bases; junction bases outside the gene matches: 6. There are 15 residues in the CDR3. Sequenced: T cells isolated from PBMCs. This chain links TRBV27 with TRBJ2-2; TRBD2 aligns across 8 bases. The TCR sequence derives from a human donor in good health. DNA of the CDR3: TGTGCCAGCACCCATCGGGGGGGCAACACCGGGGAGCTGTTTTTT. Translating it yields CASTHRGGNTGELFF.